This is a list of T cell receptor beta chains from one sample in a study of vaccination and CD4 T cells after COVID-19. The antigens these receptors bind are not known. MiXCR was run by TCRdb on the PCR reads, yielding one entry per CDR3 protein. Found here are around 18,000 distinct CDR3 sequences, 51% of them singletons; the top ten hold around 20%. This sample comprised CD4+ T cells from blood, cultured in vitro, obtained about 7 months after SARS-CoV-2 vaccination. The receptors come from a human donor who had recovered from COVID-19. Both conserved end residues are part of each CDR3. Fields, in order: V gene, CDR3 protein.

>TRBV7-2
CASSLSPSGNRKGGTQYF
>TRBV20-1
CSASDFLGQNTEAFF
>TRBV7-2
CASSLFQGLNQPQHF
>TRBV6-7
CASSETSGGMETQYF
>TRBV6-1
CASSRTSGQETQYF
>TRBV4-1
CASSHLVLANYGYTF
>TRBV5-4
CASSLDDSPLHF
>TRBV10-3
CAISVIGTTRYNEQFF
>TRBV7-6
CASSLDGNQPQHF
>TRBV7-9
CASSLVWDTEAFF
>TRBV6-1
CASSEALPGLPLHF
>TRBV7-9
CASSLSRGPPAADTQYF
>TRBV20-1
CSASRLVGSYKQYF
>TRBV6-5
CASSYGQGLGGYTF
>TRBV27
CASRGWDGRAEAFF
>TRBV2
CASSGTSGGEQYF
>TRBV5-6
CASSRGTGAPIRPQHF
>TRBV7-2
CASSLGGLAGRDTQYF
>TRBV5-4
CASSFGGVAKNIQYF
>TRBV7-6
CASSLNRDTGELFF
>TRBV15
CATSRDLGGAETQYF
>TRBV6-4
CASSDTGAGGNEQFF
>TRBV19
CASSTDRGSGHKHF
>TRBV20-1
CSARDTARIQETQYF
>TRBV24-1
CATSDSGRNNQSQHF
>TRBV12-3/TRBV12-4
CASSWSTEAFF
>TRBV6-2/TRBV6-3
CASTRVGIDTQYF
>TRBV4-2
CASSQEPTGSFREQYF
>TRBV19
CASKDRGYQPQHF
>TRBV11-2
CASSLSVLGEQYF
>TRBV12-3/TRBV12-4
CASSLSTGGAYGYTF
>TRBV19
CASSMWGQGANQPQHF
>TRBV20-1
CSARDGGYSPLNQPQHF
>TRBV20-1
CSASSTLGSYNEQFF
>TRBV20-1
CSARADGAQHF
>TRBV19
CASSPPGLRGETQYF
>TRBV20-1
CSAEYRLAGEADTQYF
>TRBV7-8
CASSSSRPVQYF
>TRBV5-4
CASSPESDTIYGYTF
>TRBV20-1
CSAGSVDLWYGYTF
>TRBV6-1
CASSPGLEYNEQFF